This T cell receptor beta chain was sequenced in a study of cytomegalovirus exposure and HLA in healthy donors. The wider study: A preliminary data release comprised 70 million to 95 million unique TCRs obtained from HLA-typed donors. Study-wide findings and caveats: The study recorded over 150 TCR beta chains that were cytomegalovirus-associated. Across donors, presence/absence analyses took sequencing depth to be roughly uniform. Per a later analysis, HLA-associated TCR beta chains showed more clonal expansion than other, equally common TCR beta chains.

With V trimmed by 1 base and J by 6 bases, 9 bases remained unmatched. Germline V gives CDR1 SGHKS, CDR2 YYEKEE (reference sequence). CDR3 length: 15 amino acids. The study ran its PCR with 60 Vbeta and 13 Jbeta primers. Clones were sequenced by immunoSEQ multiplex PCR, and TCRdb holds only the in-frame ones, with some missing. The table shows just over 150,000 clones, with approximately 80% occurring only once. Comments on this clone: Its antigen is unknown.

The source is a man aged 18 to 30 in good health and CMV-seronegative. Sequencing input: PBMCs. This chain joins TRBV5-5 and TRBJ2-5; 7 bases align to TRBD2. The chain's CDR3 is CASSLTGGSGQTQYF. The CDR3 DNA reads as TGTGCCAGCAGCTTGACAGGCGGGAGTGGGCAGACCCAGTACTTC.